Each of the 13 T cell receptor beta chains below was sequenced from the same sample in a study of lymphopenia after photon versus proton radiotherapy. Produced via immunoSEQ multiplex PCR; TCRdb's table is partial and in-frame only. The data hold about 29,000 clones, with over 80% observed a single time. The material sequenced was peripheral blood, taken from a patient treated with proton-based radiotherapy. The receptor set was obtained from an older woman with cholangiocarcinoma. Some clones in this sample may be carry-over from other donors' samples.

The chain links TRBV13 to TRBJ1-2, with D possibly matching TRBD1 (6 bases). CDR3 length: 15 amino acids. The ends were cut back, 5 bases at V and 8 bases at J, with 21 bases in the middle. Germline V gene data show CDR1 as PRHDT and CDR2 as FYEKMQ (reference sequence). CDR3 nucleotide sequence: TGTGCCAGCAGCCCCCCCATGGGGGGCTGGAAAGGCTACACCTTC. Translated, it gives CASSPPMGGWKGYTF. Based on the CDR3 plus reference TRBV13 and TRBJ1-2, the full variable domain is AAGVIQSPRHLIKEKRETATLKCYPIPRHDTVYWYQQGPGQDPQFLISFYEKMQSDKGSIPDRFSAQQFSDYHSELNMSSLELGDSALYFCASSPPMGGWKGYTFGSGTRLTVV.

This rearrangement joins TRBV29-1 to TRBJ2-4; perhaps TRBD1 as D (6 bases). CDR1 is SQVTM and CDR2 is ANQGSEA in the germline V gene. CDR3 size: 11 residues. Trimming removed 2 bases at V and 7 bases at J, with 6 bases between. CDR3 loop: CSVEQGNIQYF. The CDR3 nucleotides are TGCAGCGTTGAACAGGGGAACATTCAGTACTTC. Full variable domain (outside the CDR3, taken from reference TRBV29-1 and TRBJ2-4): SAVISQKPSRDICQRGTSLTIQCQVDSQVTMMFWYRQQPGQSLTLIATANQGSEATYESGFVIDKFPISRPNLTFSTLTVSNMSPEDSSIYLCSVEQGNIQYFGAGTRLSVL.

The chain is built from TRBV27 and TRBJ2-2; no clear D gene. The ends were cut back, 0 bases at V and 7 bases at J, with 12 bases in the middle. The CDR3 totals 15 residues. Looked up from germline, CDR1 is MNHEY and CDR2 is SMNVEV (reference sequence). The CDR3 loop is CASSLSHIRNGELFF. The DNA for the CDR3 is TGTGCCAGCAGTTTATCGCACATACGGAACGGGGAGCTGTTTTTT.

The chain uses TRBV4-2 and TRBJ2-5; D is ambiguous. Trimming pared 4 bases from V and 5 bases from J, leaving 11 bases between. Germline V gives CDR1 LGHNA, CDR2 YNFKEQ. The CDR3 loop spans 13 amino acids. CDR3 coding DNA: TGTGCCAGCAGCCTAAGGAGTAGTGAGACCCAGTACTTC. This codes for CASSLRSSETQYF.

The chain recombines TRBV2 with TRBJ1-5; D uncertain. V was pared by 3 bases and J by 7 bases, with 13 bases between. The CDR3 length is 14 residues. Germline V gene data show CDR1 as SNHLY and CDR2 as FYNNEI. This CDR3 is CASSDSGGFQPQHF. CDR3 DNA sequence: TGTGCCAGCAGTGATAGCGGAGGGTTCCAGCCCCAGCATTTT.

The genes are TRBV19 and TRBJ1-2, with D maybe TRBD1 (6 bases). Germline CDR1 is LNHDA and CDR2 is SQIVND (reference sequence). V dropped 2 bases and J dropped 8 bases, with 15 bases sitting between them. This CDR3 has 14 amino acids. CDR3 coding DNA: TGTGCCAGTAGTATAAGGCAGGGGATAGGGGGCTACACCTTC. Its translation is CASSIRQGIGGYTF.

This rearrangement joins TRBV18 to TRBJ1-5; D uncertain. V shed 3 bases and J shed 4 bases, with 4 bases lying between them. The CDR3 sequence is 12 residues long. Germline CDR1 is KGHSH and CDR2 is LQKENI. This CDR3 reads CASSPQNQPQHF. The CDR3, as DNA: TGTGCCAGCTCACCCCAAAATCAGCCCCAGCATTTT.

Points on this clone: The same CDR3 is also encoded by other DNA sequences in this sample. The V call is TRBV12-5, the J call TRBJ2-7; tentatively, D is TRBD2 (7 bases). The CDR3 runs to 16 residues. The germline V gene has CDR1 LGHNT and CDR2 FRNRAP. The ends were cut back, 4 bases at V and 4 bases at J, with 20 bases in the middle. The CDR3 region has the DNA TGTGCTAGTGGTTGGAGTGTGGGGGGGCCTTCGTACGAGCAGTACTTC. Translation gives CASGWSVGGPSYEQYF.

This chain connects TRBV18 to TRBJ1-3; D is unresolved. V dropped 2 bases and J dropped 2 bases, with 16 bases sitting between them. Looked up from germline, CDR1 is KGHSH and CDR2 is LQKENI. The CDR3 runs to 17 residues. DNA of the CDR3: TGTGCCAGCTCACCATTTAGCGGGGAATCAACTGGAAACACCATATATTTT. It codes for CASSPFSGESTGNTIYF.

This chain joins TRBV11-3 and TRBJ2-7, with 7 nucleotides matching TRBD1. Trimming cost V 6 bases and J 0 bases; bases outside gene matches: 2. This CDR3 contains 13 residues. The germline CDR1 and CDR2 sequences are SGHNT and YENEEA. CDR3 sequence reads: CASRGTDSYEQYF. The DNA of the CDR3 is TGTGCCAGCAGAGGGACAGACTCCTACGAGCAGTACTTC.

This clone showed up just once. The chain couples TRBV4-3 to TRBJ2-3, with a weak D call TRBD2 (6 bases). The CDR3 runs to 16 residues. CDR1 and CDR2 (germline): LGHNA, YSLEER. Trimming pared 0 bases from V and 6 bases from J, leaving 16 bases between. CDR3 sequence: CASSQDRGGYADTQYF. CDR3 sequence (DNA): TGCGCCAGCAGCCAAGACCGAGGAGGGTACGCGGATACGCAGTATTTT.

The chain is built from TRBV30 and TRBJ1-5; no clear D. CDR1 is GTSNPN, CDR2 SVGIG, per germline (reference sequence). The CDR3 contains 14 residues. V was clipped by 1 base and J by 4 bases, with 11 bases between them. CDR3 sequence (DNA): TGTGCCTGGAGTGGTTTTCTGGGTAATCAGCCCCAGCATTTT. Translation gives CAWSGFLGNQPQHF.

The rearrangement uses TRBV2 and TRBJ2-1; D unclear. Deletions cut 10 bases from V and 8 bases from J, with 12 bases between. The CDR3 loop spans 11 amino acids. Germline CDR1 reads SNHLY; CDR2 reads FYNNEI. The CDR3 sequence is CATRFGYEQFF. The CDR3 DNA follows: TGTGCCACCAGGTTTGGTTATGAGCAGTTCTTC.